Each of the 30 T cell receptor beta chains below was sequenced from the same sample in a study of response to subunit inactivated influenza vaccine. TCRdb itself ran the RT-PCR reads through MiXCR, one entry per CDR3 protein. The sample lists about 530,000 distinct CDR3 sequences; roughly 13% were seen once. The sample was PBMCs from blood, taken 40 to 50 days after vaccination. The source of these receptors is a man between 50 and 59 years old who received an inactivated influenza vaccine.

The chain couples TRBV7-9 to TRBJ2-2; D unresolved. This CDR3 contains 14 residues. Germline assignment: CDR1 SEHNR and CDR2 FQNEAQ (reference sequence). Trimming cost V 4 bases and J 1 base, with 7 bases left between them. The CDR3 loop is CASSSPENTGELFF. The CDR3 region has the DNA TGTGCCAGCAGCTCTCCGGAGAACACCGGGGAGCTGTTTTTT.

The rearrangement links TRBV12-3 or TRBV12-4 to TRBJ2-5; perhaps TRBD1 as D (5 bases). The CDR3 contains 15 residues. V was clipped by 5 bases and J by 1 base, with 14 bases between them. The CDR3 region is CASSDSFGAQETQYF. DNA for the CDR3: TGTGCCAGCAGTGATTCCTTTGGGGCCCAAGAGACCCAGTACTTC.

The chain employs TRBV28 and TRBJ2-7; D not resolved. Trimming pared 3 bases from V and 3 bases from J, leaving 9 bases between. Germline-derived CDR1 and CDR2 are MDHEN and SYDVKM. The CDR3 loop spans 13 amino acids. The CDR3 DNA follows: TGTGCCAGCAGTTTCCCGCTCAGCTACGAGCAGTACTTC. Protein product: CASSFPLSYEQYF.

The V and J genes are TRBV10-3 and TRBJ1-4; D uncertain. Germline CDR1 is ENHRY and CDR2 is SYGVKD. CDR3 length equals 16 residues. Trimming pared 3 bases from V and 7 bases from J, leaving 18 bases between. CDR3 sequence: CAISDRSADGVEKLFF. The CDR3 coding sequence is TGTGCCATCAGTGATCGATCCGCCGACGGAGTTGAAAAACTGTTTTTT.

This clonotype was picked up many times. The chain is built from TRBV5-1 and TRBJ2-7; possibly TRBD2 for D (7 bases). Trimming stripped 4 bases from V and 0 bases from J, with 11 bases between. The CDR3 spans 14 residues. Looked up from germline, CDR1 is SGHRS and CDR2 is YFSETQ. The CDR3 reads CASSPGGHSYEQYF. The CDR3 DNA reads TGCGCCAGCAGCCCCGGGGGGCACTCCTACGAGCAGTACTTC.

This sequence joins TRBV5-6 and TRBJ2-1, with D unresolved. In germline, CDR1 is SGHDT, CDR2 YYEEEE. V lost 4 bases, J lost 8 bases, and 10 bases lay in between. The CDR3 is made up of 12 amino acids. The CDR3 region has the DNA TGTGCCAGCAGCCCGGCTAGGTATGAGCAGTTCTTC. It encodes CASSPARYEQFF.

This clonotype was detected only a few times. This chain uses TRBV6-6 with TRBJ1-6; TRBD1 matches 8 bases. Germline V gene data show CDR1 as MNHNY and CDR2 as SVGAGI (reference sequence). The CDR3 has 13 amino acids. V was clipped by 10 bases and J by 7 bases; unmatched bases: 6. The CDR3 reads CATAGQANSPLHF. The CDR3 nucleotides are TGTGCCACTGCGGGACAGGCCAATTCACCCCTCCACTTT.

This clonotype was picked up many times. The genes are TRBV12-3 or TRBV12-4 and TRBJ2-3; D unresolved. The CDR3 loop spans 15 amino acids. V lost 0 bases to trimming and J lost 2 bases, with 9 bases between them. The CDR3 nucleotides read TGTGCCAGCAGTTTAGCAGGGATCTCCACAGATACGCAGTATTTT. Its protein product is CASSLAGISTDTQYF.

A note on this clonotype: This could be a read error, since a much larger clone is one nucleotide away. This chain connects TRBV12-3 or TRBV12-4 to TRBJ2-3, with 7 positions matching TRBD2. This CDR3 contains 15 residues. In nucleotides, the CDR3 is TGTGCCATCTCTTCCCTGGCGACTAGCACAGATACGCAGAATTTT. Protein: CAISSLATSTDTQNF.

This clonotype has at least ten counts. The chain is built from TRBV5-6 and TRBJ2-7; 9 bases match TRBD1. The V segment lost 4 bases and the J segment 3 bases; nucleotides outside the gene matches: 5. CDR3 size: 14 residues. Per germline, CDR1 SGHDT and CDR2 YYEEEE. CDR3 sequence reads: CASSRGTGIYEQYF. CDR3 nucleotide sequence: TGTGCCAGCAGCCGCGGGACAGGGATCTACGAGCAGTACTTC.

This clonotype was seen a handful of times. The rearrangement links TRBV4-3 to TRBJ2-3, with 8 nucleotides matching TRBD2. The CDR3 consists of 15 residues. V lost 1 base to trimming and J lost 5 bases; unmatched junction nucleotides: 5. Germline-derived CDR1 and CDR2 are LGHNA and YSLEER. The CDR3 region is CASSQVGRALDTQYF. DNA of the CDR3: TGCGCCAGCAGCCAAGTCGGGAGGGCCCTAGATACGCAGTATTTT.

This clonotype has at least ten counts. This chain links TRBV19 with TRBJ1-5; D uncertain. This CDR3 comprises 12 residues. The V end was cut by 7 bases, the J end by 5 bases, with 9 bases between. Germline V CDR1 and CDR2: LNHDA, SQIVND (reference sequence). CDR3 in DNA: TGTGCCAGTACCGATTCGTATCAGCCCCAGCATTTT. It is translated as CASTDSYQPQHF. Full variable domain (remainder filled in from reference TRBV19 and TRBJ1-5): DGGITQSPKYLFRKEGQNVTLSCEQNLNHDAMYWYRQDPGQGLRLIYYSQIVNDFQKGDIAEGYSVSREKKESFPLTVTSAQKNPTAFYLCASTDSYQPQHFGDGTRLSIL.

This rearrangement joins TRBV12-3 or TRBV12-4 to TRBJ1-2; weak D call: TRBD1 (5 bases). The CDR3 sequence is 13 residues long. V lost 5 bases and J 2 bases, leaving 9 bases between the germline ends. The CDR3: CASSLDINYGYTF. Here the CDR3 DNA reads TGTGCCAGCAGTCTGGACATAAACTATGGCTACACCTTC.

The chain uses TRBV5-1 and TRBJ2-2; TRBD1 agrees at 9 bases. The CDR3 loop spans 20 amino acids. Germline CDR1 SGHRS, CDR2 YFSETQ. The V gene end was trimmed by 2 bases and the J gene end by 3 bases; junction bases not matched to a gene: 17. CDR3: CASSFSPGQGASMYTGELFF. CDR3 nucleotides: TGCGCCAGCAGCTTCTCTCCGGGACAGGGCGCTAGTATGTACACCGGGGAGCTGTTTTTT.

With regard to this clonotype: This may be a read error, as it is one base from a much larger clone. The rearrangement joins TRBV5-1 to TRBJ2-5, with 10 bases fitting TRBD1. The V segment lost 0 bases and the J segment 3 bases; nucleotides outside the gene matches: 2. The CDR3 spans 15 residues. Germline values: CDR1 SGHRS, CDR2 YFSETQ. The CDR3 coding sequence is TGCGCCAGCAGCTTGGATGGGACAGGGGAAGAGACCCAGTACTTC. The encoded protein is CASSLDGTGEETQYF.

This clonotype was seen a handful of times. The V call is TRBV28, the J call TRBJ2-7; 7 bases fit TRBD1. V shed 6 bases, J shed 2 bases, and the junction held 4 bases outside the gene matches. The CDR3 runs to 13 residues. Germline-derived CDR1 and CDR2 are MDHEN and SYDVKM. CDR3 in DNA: TGTGCCAGCAGATCAGGGGGTCCCTACGAGCAGTACTTC. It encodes CASRSGGPYEQYF. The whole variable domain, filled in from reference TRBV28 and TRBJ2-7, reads DVKVTQSSRYLVKRTGEKVFLECVQDMDHENMFWYRQDPGLGLRLIYFSYDVKMKEKGDIPEGYSVSREKKERFSLILESASTNQTSMYLCASRSGGPYEQYFGPGTRLTVT.

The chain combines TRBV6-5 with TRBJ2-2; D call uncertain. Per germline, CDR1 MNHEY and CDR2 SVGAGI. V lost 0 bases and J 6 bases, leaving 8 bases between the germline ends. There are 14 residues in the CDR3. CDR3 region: CASSYSSLSGELFF. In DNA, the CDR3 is TGTGCCAGCAGTTACTCGAGTCTGTCCGGGGAGCTGTTTTTT.

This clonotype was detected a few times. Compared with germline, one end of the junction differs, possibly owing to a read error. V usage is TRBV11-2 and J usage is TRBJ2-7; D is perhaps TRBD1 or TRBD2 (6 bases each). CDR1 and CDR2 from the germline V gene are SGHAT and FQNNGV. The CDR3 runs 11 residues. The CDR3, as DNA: TGTGCCAGCAGTTTAGGGGGGATAGAGTACTTC. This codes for CASSLGGIEYF. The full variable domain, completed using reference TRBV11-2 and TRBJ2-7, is EAGVAQSPRYKIIEKRQSVAFWCNPISGHATLYWYQQILGQGPKLLIQFQNNGVVDDSQLPKDRFSAERLKGVDSTLKIQPAKLEDSAVYLCASSLGGIEYFGPGTRLTVT.

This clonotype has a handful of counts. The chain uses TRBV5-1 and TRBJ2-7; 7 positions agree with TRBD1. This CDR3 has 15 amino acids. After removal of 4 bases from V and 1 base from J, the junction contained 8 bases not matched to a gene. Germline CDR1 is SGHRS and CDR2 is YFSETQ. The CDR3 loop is CASSQPDRASYEQYF. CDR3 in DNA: TGCGCCAGCAGCCAACCCGACAGGGCGTCCTACGAGCAGTACTTC.

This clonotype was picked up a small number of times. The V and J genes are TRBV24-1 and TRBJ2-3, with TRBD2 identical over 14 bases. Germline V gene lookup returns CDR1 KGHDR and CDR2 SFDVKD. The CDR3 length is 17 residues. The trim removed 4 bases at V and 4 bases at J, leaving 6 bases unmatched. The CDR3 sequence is CATSDQGLAGAADTQYF. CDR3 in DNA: TGTGCCACCAGTGACCAGGGACTAGCGGGGGCCGCAGATACGCAGTATTTT.

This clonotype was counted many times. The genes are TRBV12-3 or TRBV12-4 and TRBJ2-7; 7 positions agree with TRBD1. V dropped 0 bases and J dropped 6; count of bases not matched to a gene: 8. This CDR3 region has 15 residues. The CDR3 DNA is TGTGCCAGCAGTTTAGCGGTAGTAGGGGGCGGCGAGCAGTACTTC. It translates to CASSLAVVGGGEQYF.

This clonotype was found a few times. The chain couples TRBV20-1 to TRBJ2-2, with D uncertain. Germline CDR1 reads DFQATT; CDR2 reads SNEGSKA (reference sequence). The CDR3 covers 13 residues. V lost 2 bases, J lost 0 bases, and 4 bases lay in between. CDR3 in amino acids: CSARPPNTGELFF. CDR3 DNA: TGCAGTGCTAGACCCCCGAACACCGGGGAGCTGTTTTTT.

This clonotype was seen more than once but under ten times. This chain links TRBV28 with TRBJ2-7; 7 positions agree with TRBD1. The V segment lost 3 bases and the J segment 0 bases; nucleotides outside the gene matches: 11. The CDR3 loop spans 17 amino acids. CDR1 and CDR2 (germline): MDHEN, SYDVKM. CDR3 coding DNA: TGTGCCAGCAGTTTCCCCCGGAAAGGGGACAGCTCCTACGAGCAGTACTTC. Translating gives CASSFPRKGDSSYEQYF.

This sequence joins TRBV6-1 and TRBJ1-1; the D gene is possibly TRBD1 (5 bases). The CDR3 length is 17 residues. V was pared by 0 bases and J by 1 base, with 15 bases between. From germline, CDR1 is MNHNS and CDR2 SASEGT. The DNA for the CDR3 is TGTGCCAGCAGTGAAGCGCGCTTTTGGGGGGGGAACACTGAAGCTTTCTTT. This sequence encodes CASSEARFWGGNTEAFF.

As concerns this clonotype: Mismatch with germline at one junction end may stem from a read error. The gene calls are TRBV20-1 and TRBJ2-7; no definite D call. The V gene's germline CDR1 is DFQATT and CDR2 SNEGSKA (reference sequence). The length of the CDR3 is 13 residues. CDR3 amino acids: CSARGALAYEQNF. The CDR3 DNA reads TGCAGTGCTAGAGGAGCTTTGGCCTACGAGCAGAACTTC.

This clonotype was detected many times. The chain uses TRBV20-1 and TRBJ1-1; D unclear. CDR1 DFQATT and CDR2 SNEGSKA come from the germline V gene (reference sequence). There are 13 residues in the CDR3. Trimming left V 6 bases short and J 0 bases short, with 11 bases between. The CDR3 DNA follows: TGCAGTGCAAACAGATTATTGAACACTGAAGCTTTCTTT. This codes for CSANRLLNTEAFF.

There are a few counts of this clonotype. In nucleotides, the CDR3 is TGTGCCATCAGTGTAGGGGAAAATCAGCCCCAGCATTTT. It specifies CAISVGENQPQHF. This chain uses TRBV10-3 with TRBJ1-5; D is possibly TRBD1 (5 bases). Germline values: CDR1 ENHRY, CDR2 SYGVKD. There are 13 residues in the CDR3. The V end lost 4 bases, the J end lost 4 bases, and 8 bases lay between the germline ends.

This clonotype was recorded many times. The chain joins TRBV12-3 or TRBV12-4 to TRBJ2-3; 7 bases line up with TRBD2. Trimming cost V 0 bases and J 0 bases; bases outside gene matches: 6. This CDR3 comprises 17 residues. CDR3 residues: CASSLALASGSTDTQYF. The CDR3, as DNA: TGTGCCAGCAGTTTAGCGCTGGCTAGCGGAAGCACAGATACGCAGTATTTT.

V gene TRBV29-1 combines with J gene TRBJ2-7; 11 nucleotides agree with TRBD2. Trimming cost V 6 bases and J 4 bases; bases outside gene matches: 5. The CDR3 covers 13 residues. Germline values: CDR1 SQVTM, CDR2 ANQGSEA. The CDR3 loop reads CSVKSSGRYEQYF. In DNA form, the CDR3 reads TGCAGCGTCAAATCTAGCGGGAGGTACGAGCAGTACTTC.

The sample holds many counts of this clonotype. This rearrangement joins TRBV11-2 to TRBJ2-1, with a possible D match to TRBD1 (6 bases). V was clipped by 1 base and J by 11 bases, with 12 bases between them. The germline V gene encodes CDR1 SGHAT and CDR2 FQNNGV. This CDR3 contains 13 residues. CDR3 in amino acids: CASSLARDTKQFF. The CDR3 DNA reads TGTGCCAGCAGCTTAGCCCGGGACACTAAGCAGTTCTTC.